Following are 27 T cell receptor beta chains from one sample sequenced in a study of T cell responses to AZD1222 COVID-19 vaccine. Sequenced by immunoSEQ multiplex PCR; TCRdb stores in-frame clones only, minus some. Here the sample spans around 160,000 clones, 85% to 95% being singletons. The starting material was peripheral blood, obtained on day 0 of MenACWY control vaccination. All receptors come from an adult in good health.

The J gene is TRBJ2-7, the V gene TRBV3-1 (or the pseudogene TRBV3-2); 7 positions match TRBD1. With 1 base clipped from V and 0 bases from J, the junction kept 0 bases outside the gene matches. There are 14 residues in the CDR3. Looked up from germline, CDR1 is LGHDT and CDR2 is YNNKEL (reference sequence). As DNA, the CDR3 is TGTGCCAGCAGCCAAGGACAGGGCTCCTACGAGCAGTACTTC. This codes for CASSQGQGSYEQYF.

The chain carries TRBV6-5 and TRBJ1-5, with D possibly being TRBD1 (6 bases). The length of the CDR3 is 14 residues. Between the trimmed V and J ends, which lost 7 bases and 0 bases, there was a span of 10 bases. Germline V CDR1 and CDR2: MNHEY, SVGAGI. CDR3 DNA sequence: TGTGCCAGCAAACAGGGAGTTAGCAATCAGCCCCAGCATTTT. Its protein is CASKQGVSNQPQHF.

The V and J genes are TRBV6-5 and TRBJ1-1; the D gene is possibly TRBD1 (6 bases). The CDR3 consists of 13 residues. From germline, CDR1 is MNHEY and CDR2 SVGAGI. V lost 8 bases and J 7 bases, leaving 17 bases between the germline ends. The DNA for the CDR3 is TGTGCCAGCGGGAAGGGACACCTAAATGAAGCTTTCTTT. As protein: CASGKGHLNEAFF.

This clone was detected once. The chain combines TRBV5-8 with TRBJ1-6, with a possible D match to TRBD1 (5 bases). V dropped 4 bases and J dropped 0 bases, with 11 bases sitting between them. The CDR3 contains 16 residues. CDR1 is SGHTS, CDR2 YDEGEE, per germline. This CDR3 reads CASSPYQGSYNSPLHF. CDR3 DNA sequence: TGTGCCAGCAGCCCATACCAGGGCTCCTATAATTCACCCCTCCACTTT.

This clone has a single count. The chain couples TRBV3-1 (or the pseudogene TRBV3-2) to TRBJ2-1; 9 nucleotides align to TRBD2. V lost 0 bases and J lost 10; bases outside the gene matches: 10. This CDR3 spans 16 amino acids. The germline CDR1 and CDR2 sequences are LGHDT and YNNKEL (reference sequence). CDR3 nucleotides: TGTGCCAGCAGCCAAGATTTAGGCGGGAGGGCGGCCGAGCAGTTCTTC. It yields the protein CASSQDLGGRAAEQFF.

As to this clone: Other DNA sequences from this sample encode an identical CDR3 as well. V gene TRBV5-5 combines with J gene TRBJ1-5; no definite D call. Germline V gives CDR1 SGHKS, CDR2 YYEKEE (reference sequence). The V end was cut by 0 bases, the J end by 2 bases, with 6 bases between. The CDR3 is 14 residues long. The CDR3 region has the DNA TGTGCCAGCAGCTTGGTGGACGGCAATCAGCCCCAGCATTTT. Translating gives CASSLVDGNQPQHF. Full variable domain (remainder filled in from reference TRBV5-5 and TRBJ1-5): DAGVTQSPTHLIKTRGQQVTLRCSPISGHKSVSWYQQVLGQGPQFIFQYYEKEERGRGNFPDRFSARQFPNYSSELNVNALLLGDSALYLCASSLVDGNQPQHFGDGTRLSIL.

The V call is TRBV4-1, the J call TRBJ2-3, with TRBD1 matching over 7 bases. V was pared by 6 bases and J by 3 bases, with 3 bases of the junction left unmatched. CDR3 length: 13 amino acids. Germline lookup yields CDR1 MGHRA and CDR2 YSYEKL. The CDR3 sequence is CASRKQGTDTQYF. Written as DNA, the CDR3 is TGCGCCAGCAGAAAACAGGGGACAGATACGCAGTATTTT.

The count of this clone is one. The rearrangement links TRBV10-2 to TRBJ2-1, with 10 nucleotides matching TRBD1. The CDR3 sequence is 15 residues long. After removal of 8 bases from V and 0 bases from J, the junction contained 4 bases not matched to a gene. In germline, CDR1 is WSHSY, CDR2 SAAADI. The CDR3 nucleotides are TGCGCCAGCCGGGACAGGGGTTTCTCCTACAATGAGCAGTTCTTC. It is translated as CASRDRGFSYNEQFF.

The genes are TRBV18 and TRBJ2-7; 13 nucleotides line up with TRBD2. CDR3 length: 17 amino acids. The V segment lost 3 bases and the J segment 1 base; nucleotides outside the gene matches: 6. Germline V gene sequence: CDR1 KGHSH, CDR2 LQKENI. This CDR3 reads CASSPIRTSGSSYEQYF. The DNA of the CDR3 is TGTGCCAGCTCACCGATCCGGACTAGCGGGAGTTCCTACGAGCAGTACTTC.

The V and J genes are TRBV9 and TRBJ1-1; unclear D gene. In germline, CDR1 is SGDLS, CDR2 YYNGEE. The CDR3 spans 14 residues. With 0 bases removed from V and 6 bases from J, the gap between germline ends came to 12 bases. Written as DNA, the CDR3 is TGTGCCAGCAGCGTAGATGGGGTCCGGGCTGAAGCTTTCTTT. Amino acid sequence: CASSVDGVRAEAFF.

The chain employs TRBV27 and TRBJ2-6, with D maybe TRBD2 (6 bases). Trimming pared 8 bases from V and 0 bases from J, leaving 11 bases between. Germline V gives CDR1 MNHEY, CDR2 SMNVEV (reference sequence). The CDR3 length is 15 residues. This chain's CDR3 is CASGGHPSGANVLTF. For the CDR3, the DNA is TGTGCCAGCGGAGGGCACCCCTCTGGGGCCAACGTCCTGACTTTC.

The chain combines TRBV7-9 with TRBJ1-6; no clear D. Between the trimmed V and J ends, which lost 5 bases and 4 bases, there was a span of 15 bases. Looked up from germline, CDR1 is SEHNR and CDR2 is FQNEAQ (reference sequence). This CDR3 region has 16 residues. The CDR3 DNA reads as TGTGCCAGCAGCCTCCGGAGGGAGGGTTATAATTCACCCCTCCACTTT. Protein sequence: CASSLRREGYNSPLHF.

Here the CDR3 reads CASSPSSRRGTDTQYF. The CDR3 DNA follows: TGTGCCAGCAGCCCCTCGAGCCGGCGGGGCACAGATACGCAGTATTTT. The genes are TRBV13 and TRBJ2-3; D might be TRBD2 (5 bases). The V end was cut by 5 bases, the J end by 1 base, with 16 bases between. The CDR3 loop spans 16 amino acids. The germline V gene encodes CDR1 PRHDT and CDR2 FYEKMQ (reference sequence).

The CDR3 is CSVEDRTNYGYTF. The CDR3 region has the DNA TGCAGCGTTGAGGACAGAACTAACTATGGCTACACCTTC. This rearrangement joins TRBV29-1 to TRBJ1-2, with D perhaps TRBD1 (6 bases). This CDR3 is 13 amino acids long. CDR1 is SQVTM and CDR2 is ANQGSEA in the germline V gene. The germline V and J ends were trimmed by 3 bases and 0 bases, with 8 bases remaining between them.

The V and J genes are TRBV19 and TRBJ1-2; D is ambiguous. This CDR3 is 16 amino acids long. Looked up from germline, CDR1 is LNHDA and CDR2 is SQIVND (reference sequence). The V and J ends lost 2 bases and 6 bases respectively, with 19 bases between them. The CDR3 region is CASSITSVAPGNGYTF. The DNA of the CDR3 is TGTGCCAGTAGTATAACTTCGGTAGCCCCGGGGAATGGCTACACCTTC.

This chain links TRBV28 with TRBJ2-3, with 7 bases matching TRBD1. The CDR3 contains 15 residues. Germline V gene lookup returns CDR1 MDHEN and CDR2 SYDVKM. The V gene end was trimmed by 4 bases and the J gene end by 2 bases; junction bases not matched to a gene: 6. The CDR3 sequence is CASSSLDRDTDTQYF. For the CDR3, the DNA is TGTGCCAGCAGTTCCCTCGACAGGGACACAGATACGCAGTATTTT. Variable domain in full (rest from reference TRBV28 and TRBJ2-3): DVKVTQSSRYLVKRTGEKVFLECVQDMDHENMFWYRQDPGLGLRLIYFSYDVKMKEKGDIPEGYSVSREKKERFSLILESASTNQTSMYLCASSSLDRDTDTQYFGPGTRLTVL.

V gene TRBV18 combines with J gene TRBJ2-5; a weak D match, TRBD1 (5 bases). CDR3 length: 13 residues. V was trimmed by 7 bases and J by 1 base, leaving 10 bases between them. The germline V gene encodes CDR1 KGHSH and CDR2 LQKENI. The CDR3 here is CASFSGIQETQYF. The CDR3 DNA follows: TGTGCCAGCTTTTCAGGGATCCAAGAGACCCAGTACTTC.

This chain connects TRBV9 to TRBJ1-3; D may be TRBD1 (5 bases). CDR1 is SGDLS and CDR2 is YYNGEE in the germline V gene. Trimming took off 0 bases at V and 0 bases at J, with 13 bases between the two ends. This CDR3 has 17 amino acids. CDR3 sequence: CASSVAGDGASGNTIYF. CDR3 coding DNA: TGTGCCAGCAGCGTAGCTGGGGACGGTGCCTCTGGAAACACCATATATTTT.

The chain couples TRBV2 to TRBJ1-2; D call uncertain. Germline CDR1 reads SNHLY; CDR2 reads FYNNEI. The CDR3 loop spans 13 amino acids. The V gene lost 5 bases and the J gene lost 4 bases, with 11 bases spanning the gap. In DNA, the CDR3 is TGTGCCAGCAGTCAAAGGGAGTTCTATGGCTACACCTTC. It yields the protein CASSQREFYGYTF.

J is TRBJ2-7 and V is TRBV3-1 (or the pseudogene TRBV3-2), with D maybe TRBD2 (6 bases). This CDR3 contains 16 residues. Looked up from germline, CDR1 is LGHDT and CDR2 is YNNKEL (reference sequence). V dropped 4 bases and J dropped 2 bases, with 18 bases sitting between them. The CDR3 is CASSPLGARGPYEQYF. Here the CDR3 DNA reads TGTGCCAGCAGCCCCTTAGGAGCGCGGGGCCCCTACGAGCAGTACTTC.

The chain couples TRBV5-1 to TRBJ2-7, with 10 bases matching TRBD1. The ends lost 0 bases at V and 6 bases at J; junction bases unmatched: 9. Germline assignment: CDR1 SGHRS and CDR2 YFSETQ. The CDR3 covers 16 residues. This CDR3 is CASSLGVGTGDSEQYF. CDR3 DNA: TGCGCCAGCAGCTTGGGGGTCGGGACAGGGGACAGCGAGCAGTACTTC.

The gene calls are TRBV7-8 and TRBJ2-1, with 10 bases lining up with TRBD2. Germline V gene lookup returns CDR1 SGHVS and CDR2 FQNEAQ. Trimming at V came to 1 base and at J to 2 bases, leaving 8 bases not matched to a gene. The CDR3 runs to 18 residues. CDR3 residues: CASSLGQLSGRPYNEQFF. The CDR3 nucleotides read TGTGCCAGCAGCTTAGGGCAACTTAGCGGGAGGCCCTACAATGAGCAGTTCTTC.

The chain employs TRBV18 and TRBJ1-1; 10 bases fit TRBD1. Trimming took 1 base from V and 8 from J; bases not matched to a gene: 4. The germline CDR1 and CDR2 sequences are KGHSH and LQKENI. CDR3 length equals 14 residues. CDR3 DNA: TGTGCCAGCTCACCACTCCCGGACAGGGGGGAAGCTTTCTTT. It yields the protein CASSPLPDRGEAFF.

This sequence joins TRBV6-1 and TRBJ1-1; TRBD1 is a possible D gene (5 bases). CDR3 length: 15 amino acids. V lost 1 base, J lost 4 bases, and 13 bases lay in between. Germline V lookup: CDR1 MNHNS, CDR2 SASEGT. Here the CDR3 reads CASSEVFGGRTEAFF. The CDR3 bases are TGTGCCAGCAGTGAAGTCTTCGGGGGTCGCACTGAAGCTTTCTTT.

V is TRBV18 and J is TRBJ1-6; D not resolved. Germline values: CDR1 KGHSH, CDR2 LQKENI. V gave up 3 bases and J gave up 0 bases, with 9 bases separating them. This CDR3 is built from 16 residues. CDR3: CASSPGASSYNSPLHF. The CDR3 DNA reads as TGTGCCAGCTCACCTGGCGCCAGCTCCTATAATTCACCCCTCCACTTT. Drawing the rest from reference TRBV18 and TRBJ1-6, the complete variable domain is NAGVMQNPRHLVRRRGQEARLRCSPMKGHSHVYWYRQLPEEGLKFMVYLQKENIIDESGMPKERFSAEFPKEGPSILRIQQVVRGDSAAYFCASSPGASSYNSPLHFGNGTRLTVT.

The chain has TRBV19 and TRBJ1-1; D unresolved. This CDR3 has 11 residues. Germline V gene sequence: CDR1 LNHDA, CDR2 SQIVND (reference sequence). V was cut by 10 bases and J by 1 base, with 7 bases left in between. As DNA, the CDR3 is TGTGCCACCTACAAGAACACTGAAGCTTTCTTT. Its protein is CATYKNTEAFF.

The chain employs TRBV5-6 and TRBJ2-2; 7 nucleotides align to TRBD1. Germline V gene data show CDR1 as SGHDT and CDR2 as YYEEEE. V shed 0 bases and J 5 bases; nucleotides not matched to a gene: 1. The CDR3 spans 14 residues. CDR3 sequence (DNA): TGTGCCAGCAGCTTGGGGACAGGAACCGGGGAGCTGTTTTTT. The encoded protein is CASSLGTGTGELFF. The variable domain in full, with the rest retrieved from reference TRBV5-6 and TRBJ2-2, is DAGVTQSPTHLIKTRGQQVTLRCSPKSGHDTVSWYQQALGQGPQFIFQYYEEEERQRGNFPDRFSGHQFPNYSSELNVNALLLGDSALYLCASSLGTGTGELFFGEGSRLTVL.